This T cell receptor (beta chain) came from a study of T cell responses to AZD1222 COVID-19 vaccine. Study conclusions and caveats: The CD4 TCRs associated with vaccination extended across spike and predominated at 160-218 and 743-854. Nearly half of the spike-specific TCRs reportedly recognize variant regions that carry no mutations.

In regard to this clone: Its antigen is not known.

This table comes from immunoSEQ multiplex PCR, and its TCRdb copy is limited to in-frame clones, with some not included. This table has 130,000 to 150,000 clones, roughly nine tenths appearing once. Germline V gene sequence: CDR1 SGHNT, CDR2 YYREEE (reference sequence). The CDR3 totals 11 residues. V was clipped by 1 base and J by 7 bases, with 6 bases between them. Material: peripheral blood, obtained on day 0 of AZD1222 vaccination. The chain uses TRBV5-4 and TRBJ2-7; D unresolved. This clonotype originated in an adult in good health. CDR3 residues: CASSLTSEQYF. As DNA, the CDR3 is TGTGCCAGCAGCTTGACCAGTGAGCAGTACTTC.